This T cell receptor beta chain was profiled in a study of technical replicates of blood from a few donors. Per germline, CDR1 MRHNA and CDR2 SNTAGT. V lost 0 bases, J lost 9 bases, and 10 bases stayed unmatched. The CDR3 contains 16 residues. Method: immunoSEQ multiplex PCR; TCRdb's copy keeps in-frame clones and lacks some. This table has 51,000 or so clones, more than 85% appearing once. This chain uses TRBV6-4 with TRBJ2-1, with 8 bases lining up with TRBD1. Material for sequencing was PBMCs. The source of this sequence is a human donor in good health. Some clones in this sample may be carry-over from other donors' samples. The CDR3 DNA reads as TGTGCCAGCAGTGACTCACCGGGACAGGAGAGAGGTGAGCAGTTCTTC. It yields the protein CASSDSPGQERGEQFF.